This T cell receptor (beta chain) comes out of a study of CD8+ T cells in alopecia areata. Points from the study as a whole: Besides other cells, scalp samples also yield sequences of resident alphabeta T cells from normal skin. Greater clonality was observed in lesional scalp samples, especially alopecia totalis/universalis, versus normal scalp.

The authors extracted RNA and reverse transcribed it into cDNA as the sequencing template. Sequencing was performed with immunoSEQ multiplex PCR; in TCRdb, only in-frame clones are kept and a portion is missing. The table shows approximately 98,000 clones, with 45% to 70% occurring only once. This clone has more than one count but fewer than ten. The antigen is unknown. The length of the CDR3 is 11 residues. V lost 2 bases to trimming and J lost 4 bases, with 6 bases between them. The germline V gene has CDR1 DFQATT and CDR2 SNEGSKA (reference sequence). The sequence derives from a human donor in good health. The chain has TRBV20-1 and TRBJ2-7; no firm D call. The sequenced sample consisted of CD8+ T cells sorted from blood. CDR3 loop: CSARMGYEQYF. For the CDR3, the DNA is TGCAGTGCTAGAATGGGATACGAGCAGTACTTC.